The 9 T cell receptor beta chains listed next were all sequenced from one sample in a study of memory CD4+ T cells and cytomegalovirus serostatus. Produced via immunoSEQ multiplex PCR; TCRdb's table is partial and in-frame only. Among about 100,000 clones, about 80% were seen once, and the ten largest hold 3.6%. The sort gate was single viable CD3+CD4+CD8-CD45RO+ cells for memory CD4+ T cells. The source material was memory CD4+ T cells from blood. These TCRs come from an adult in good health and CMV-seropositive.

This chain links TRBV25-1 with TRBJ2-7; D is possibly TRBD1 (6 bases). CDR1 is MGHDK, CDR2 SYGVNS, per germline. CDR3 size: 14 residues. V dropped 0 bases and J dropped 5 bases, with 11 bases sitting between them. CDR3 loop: CASSEYETGDEQYF. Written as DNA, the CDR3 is TGTGCCAGCAGTGAATATGAGACAGGCGACGAGCAGTACTTC.

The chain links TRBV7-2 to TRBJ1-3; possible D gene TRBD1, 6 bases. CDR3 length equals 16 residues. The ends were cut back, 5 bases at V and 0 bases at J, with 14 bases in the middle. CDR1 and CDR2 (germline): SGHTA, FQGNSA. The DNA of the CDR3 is TGTGCCAGCAGCCCCCGGGACACCCGCTCTGGAAACACCATATATTTT. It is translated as CASSPRDTRSGNTIYF.

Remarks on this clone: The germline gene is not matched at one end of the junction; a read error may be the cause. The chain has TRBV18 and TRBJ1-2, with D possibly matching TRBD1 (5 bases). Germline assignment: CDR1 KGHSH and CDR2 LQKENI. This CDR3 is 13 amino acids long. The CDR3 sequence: CATSPGRSYGYTF. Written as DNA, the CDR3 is TGTGCCACCTCACCGGGACGGAGCTATGGCTACACCTTC.

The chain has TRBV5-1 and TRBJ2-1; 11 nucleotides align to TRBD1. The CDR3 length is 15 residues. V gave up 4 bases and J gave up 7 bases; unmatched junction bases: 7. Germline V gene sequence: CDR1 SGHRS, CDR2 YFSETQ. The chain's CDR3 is CASSPGQGALNEQFF. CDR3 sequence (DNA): TGCGCCAGCAGCCCCGGACAGGGGGCTTTAAATGAGCAGTTCTTC.

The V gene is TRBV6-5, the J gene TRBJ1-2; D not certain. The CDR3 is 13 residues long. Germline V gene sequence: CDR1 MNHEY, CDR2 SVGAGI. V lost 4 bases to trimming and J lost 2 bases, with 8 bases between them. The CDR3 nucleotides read TGTGCCAGCAGTTTTCGGGGAAACTATGGCTACACCTTC. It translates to CASSFRGNYGYTF.

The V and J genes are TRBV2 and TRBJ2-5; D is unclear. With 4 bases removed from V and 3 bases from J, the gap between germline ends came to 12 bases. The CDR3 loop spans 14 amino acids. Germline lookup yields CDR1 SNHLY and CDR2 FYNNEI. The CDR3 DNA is TGTGCCAGCAGTGCTTGGCGTTCCGAAGAGACCCAGTACTTC. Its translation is CASSAWRSEETQYF.

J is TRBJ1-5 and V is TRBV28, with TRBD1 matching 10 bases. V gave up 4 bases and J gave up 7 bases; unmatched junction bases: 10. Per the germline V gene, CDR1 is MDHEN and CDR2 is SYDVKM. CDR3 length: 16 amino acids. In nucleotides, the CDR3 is TGTGCCAGCAGTTCCCCGGGACAGGGGCTAGGGCAGCCCCAGCATTTT. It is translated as CASSSPGQGLGQPQHF.

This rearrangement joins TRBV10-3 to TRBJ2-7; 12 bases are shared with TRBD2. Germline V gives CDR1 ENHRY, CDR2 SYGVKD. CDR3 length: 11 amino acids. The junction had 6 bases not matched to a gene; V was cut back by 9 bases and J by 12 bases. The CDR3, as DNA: TGTGCCATTTCTAGCGGGAGGGAGATGTACTTC. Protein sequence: CAISSGREMYF.

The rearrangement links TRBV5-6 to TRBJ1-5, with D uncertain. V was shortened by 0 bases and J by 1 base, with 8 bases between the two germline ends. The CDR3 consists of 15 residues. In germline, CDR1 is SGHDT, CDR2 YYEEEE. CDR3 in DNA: TGTGCCAGCAGCTTGGGGGGTCTAAGCAATCAGCCCCAGCATTTT. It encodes CASSLGGLSNQPQHF.